What follows is one T cell receptor (beta chain) and its context. Its antigen target is currently unknown. No quality values exist for individual bases; no much larger clone is one base distant. This record comes from a study of cytomegalovirus exposure and HLA in healthy donors (dated 2017 in TCRdb). Study-level background: An earlier analysis of approximately 640 of the donors reported more than 250 Gb of sequence data and some 120 million unique TCR beta sequences from some 180 million T cells. An early release that covered 640 HLA-typed donors contained about 300 gigabases of sequencing data and tens of millions of unique TCR sequences. Of the roughly 400 genotyped donors, 65% to 90% fell in the genetic ancestry cluster associated with self-reported Caucasian donors. The study aimed to test whether cataloging public T cell receptors could reveal signatures of past pathogen exposure. The study used immunosequencing to profile the T cell repertoires of around 600 subjects and linked those repertoires to cytomegalovirus serostatus. In addition to the first cohort of about 650 subjects, a separate validation cohort of 120 different subjects was used. To predict cytomegalovirus infection status, the study brought together high-throughput TCR immunosequencing, statistical association of individual TCRs with disease status, and machine learning. In a later analysis, previously published TCR beta repertoires from several hundred donors were re-analyzed and high-resolution HLA genotyping was added so that TCR occurrence patterns could be studied. In the later analysis, no new phenotypic data were used to find candidate immune exposures; instead, reliance was placed on TCR beta sequences and their occurrence across donors. An earlier analysis of around 540 of the donors applied high-throughput TCR beta sequencing to assess whether each TCR beta V gene segment acted as functional or pseudogenic. Donor age, sex, ethnicity and CMV serostatus were collected together with the repertoire data. In a later genetic analysis, genome-wide SNP genotypes for about three fifths of the roughly 670 donors were used, and that subset was treated as a discovery cohort. All discovery cohort repertoires had been generated using a single sequencing platform. Class I and class II HLA loci were covered by the typing at four-digit resolution. Typing coverage differed by locus: A, B, C, DRB1 and DQB1 were typed in about 620-630 donors, DQA1 in about 560, DPA1 in 600 to 610, and DPB1 in around 440. Four to six DR-DQ haplotypes were handled as single units for association and clustering, since linkage in the cohort was strong. Among some 410 genotyped donors of the cohort, an average of around 240,000 unique TCR beta nucleotide sequences were sequenced per donor, around 20% of them non-productive. Results and caveats for the whole study, not just this receptor: The classifier was reported to diagnose cytomegalovirus status with high specificity and sensitivity in both the original and validation cohorts. According to a later genetic analysis, donors in an Asian-associated ancestry cluster had fewer N-insertions in productive TCRs than the approximately 700-donor mean. V-gene and J-gene trimming of TCR beta chains was associated with a missense DCLRE1C variant in a later genetic analysis, and the association was replicated in an independent cohort. In a later analysis, most CMV-associated TCR beta chains were found to appear HLA-restricted, with HLA associations seemingly driven largely by CMV exposure. According to a later analysis, TCR association rates differed among HLA loci, with DRB1 alleles showing the most associated TCRs and HLA-C alleles showing the fewest. The authors suggested that the approach could potentially be extended to other disease states and immunological phenotypes. In an earlier analysis of approximately 590 of the donors, most TCR beta V segments were observed in productive rearrangements about 90% or about 30% of the time, broadly matching IMGT annotations. Strong co-occurrence of HLA alleles, especially DR and DQ, made assigning TCR associations to individual alleles difficult. In a later analysis, several top co-occurrence clusters were reported to appear linked to parvovirus B19, influenza, CMV and Epstein-Barr virus. Linkage disequilibrium might explain the correlated functional status among segregating V segments, but an unknown experimental factor could not be ruled out. Because counts were too low, about 18 rarely observed V segments, including chromosome 9 orphons, were excluded from the earlier analysis of a few hundred of the donors. A group of highly shared sequence variants was considered likely to be a technical artifact of the sequencing pipeline. Across donors, most TCR sequences were observed very rarely, whereas some public TCRs were present in many individuals. A later analysis found that HLA-associated TCR beta chains were more clonally expanded and had lower generation probabilities than equally common non-associated chains. For the cohort, immune exposure information was limited to CMV serostatus. The cohort was sequenced for TCR beta chains only, and without alpha or paired-chain data the features that could be detected were limited. The study listed around 160 TCR beta chains as associated with cytomegalovirus. In a later analysis, more than 15,000 TCR beta sequences were associated with specific HLA alleles at a false discovery rate of 0.05. Because HLA typing was unavailable for some donors at each locus, only the typed subset was used in association tests. Roughly uniform sequencing depth across donors was assumed in presence/absence analyses, although this assumption may not hold. A further reported finding was that TCR beta sequences accurately predicted the HLA-A and HLA-B alleles for most subjects in the first cohort. In vitro tests confirmed that three of the cytomegalovirus-associated TCR beta chains recognize cytomegalovirus antigens.

The library was obtained by the immunoSEQ multiplex PCR assay. A mixture of 60 forward primers for TCR Vbeta segments and 13 reverse primers for TCR Jbeta segments was used in the multiplex PCR. A multiplex PCR assay on genomic DNA amplified the CDR3 region of rearranged TCR beta genes. The Illumina HiSeq System was used to sequence the amplified TCR beta libraries as 87-base-pair reads. The published analysis was carried out like this. A later analysis tallied about 77 million unique TCR beta chains across the 666 repertoires, and approximately 12 million of those chains were shared by two or more donors. Raw reads were error-corrected and collapsed into unique sequences by a nearest-neighbor algorithm in which closely related sequences were merged to remove PCR and sequencing errors. To assign V, D and J gene segments, CDR3 sequences were aligned to IMGT reference sequences. For a sequence to be retained, at least a six-nucleotide match to both a V gene segment and a J gene segment was required. A rearrangement was called productive if the CDR3 had no stop codons and remained in frame with V and J, and every other rearrangement was called non-productive. Following IMGT convention, CDR3 was defined as the stretch from the second conserved V-encoded cysteine to the conserved J-encoded phenylalanine. The earlier analysis of 500 to 750 of the donors excluded any sequence lacking an unambiguous match to a single V gene segment. In an earlier analysis of a few hundred of the donors, V segments were called functional above 56.7% productive rearrangements and were called segregating when the between-donor standard deviation exceeded 5%. To diagnose cytomegalovirus status from the catalog of TCR beta chain sequences, a statistical classification framework was built. In a later analysis, TCR nucleotide sequences were compared against IMGT/GENE-DB human TR gene sequences so that V and J genes could be assigned. In a later analysis, CDR3 sequences and most-parsimonious VDJ recombination scenarios were assigned using the TCRdist pipeline. In a later analysis, each TCR beta chain was defined by its CDR3 amino acid sequence together with its V-gene family, and reads without a unique V-gene family were excluded. In a later analysis, around 600 highly shared, low-generation-probability nucleotide sequences were removed to address suspected cross-contamination and a sequencing artifact. In a later analysis, a clonal expansion index was calculated for each public chain from normalized within-repertoire ranks of inferred template counts. A later analysis computed generation probabilities with a VDJ recombination model fitted to out-of-frame rearrangements, and checked the results against IGoR. A later analysis scored TCR-TCR, TCR-HLA and TCR-CMV co-occurrence with hypergeometric tests, applying a repertoire-size bias correction to TCR pairs. To estimate false discovery rates, a later analysis permuted the HLA or CMV assignments 20 times. In a later analysis, co-occurring TCRs were grouped using DBSCAN, and TCRdist sequence similarity was added for clustering within HLA-allele-positive subsets. Repertoires with fewer than 30,000 or more than 120,000 public chains were left out of co-occurrence clustering, as were four to six repertoires with anomalous nucleotide sharing. TCRdb holds this immuneACCESS table with in-frame rearrangements only. Some clones are missing; in checked studies, unresolved V genes explain under half, and the rest has no known cause. Clonal size and the V and J genes are those of that table, whereas D and trimming came from the DNA. Present in this sample are around 210,000 clones, 70% to 90% of which were seen just once. Around 0.22% of the sample is taken by the ten largest.

In total, approximately 690 healthy bone marrow donors made up the cohort. At the time of sampling, every cohort member was nominally healthy, though immune exposures that went unrecorded were likely present. The donor tested CMV seronegative and was one of the 352 seronegative cohort members. A peripheral blood sample was collected from each donor, and TCR beta sequencing was performed on peripheral blood mononuclear cells. The Qiagen DNeasy Blood Extraction Kit was used to extract genomic DNA from the blood cell samples. Sample: PBMCs. The TCR sequence derives from a girl aged 2-10 years in good health and CMV-seronegative.

The sequence in DNA is TGTGCCAGCAGCTCGCAGTGGGACAGGGGGGACTATGGCTACACCTTC. Translated, it gives CASSSQWDRGDYGYTF. The rearranged chain carries TRBV11-2 and TRBJ1-2; 11 central nucleotides agree with TRBD1. From cysteine to phenylalanine, the CDR3 is 16 amino acids long. Only CDR3 DNA remains: 48 bases, in frame from the first base. According to the germline V gene, CDR1 reads SGHAT and CDR2 reads FQNNGV. From V the trimming removes 4 bases and from J it removes 3 bases, while the gene matches leave 7 bases of the junction unaccounted for.